This entry lists 2 T cell receptor beta chains sequenced from one sample in a study of T cell responses to AZD1222 COVID-19 vaccine. Using immunoSEQ multiplex PCR, the repertoire was profiled, and TCRdb retains in-frame clones only, with some absent. The table lists over 150,000 clones, 92% of them singletons. The source material was peripheral blood, sampled on day 0 of MenACWY control vaccination. These receptors came from an adult in good health.

The V and J genes are TRBV19 and TRBJ1-2; tentative D call: TRBD1 (5 bases). Trimming removed 8 bases at V and 8 bases at J, with 21 bases between. Germline values: CDR1 LNHDA, CDR2 SQIVND (reference sequence). The CDR3 is made up of 14 amino acids. CDR3 region: CASGDSPIPWGYTF. Here the CDR3 DNA reads TGTGCCAGTGGGGACTCACCAATACCCTGGGGCTACACCTTC.

The chain has TRBV28 and TRBJ1-2; TRBD1 aligns across 9 bases. This CDR3 spans 16 amino acids. V lost 1 base to trimming and J lost 1 base; unmatched junction nucleotides: 4. Germline V gene lookup returns CDR1 MDHEN and CDR2 SYDVKM. CDR3 sequence reads: CASSLYETGGNYGYTF. In DNA form, the CDR3 reads TGTGCCAGCAGTTTATATGAGACAGGGGGTAACTATGGCTACACCTTC.